This T cell receptor (beta chain) was captured by sequencing in a study of blood T cell repertoires in COVID-19. Some clones are missing from TCRdb's copy, which holds only in-frame ones; the method was immunoSEQ multiplex PCR. The sample yields approximately 120,000 clones, more than 60% seen once. CDR3 length: 12 residues. Trimming removed 7 bases at V and 3 bases at J, with 7 bases between. The V gene's germline CDR1 is LNHDA and CDR2 SQIVND (reference sequence). The genes are TRBV19 and TRBJ1-5; D unclear. This sequence originates from a woman aged 65 to 85 with acute or convalescent COVID-19. The sample consisted of peripheral blood. CDR3 sequence: CASKTDNQPQHF. Here the CDR3 DNA reads TGTGCCAGTAAAACAGACAATCAGCCCCAGCATTTT. Filled out from reference TRBV19 and TRBJ1-5, the complete variable domain reads DGGITQSPKYLFRKEGQNVTLSCEQNLNHDAMYWYRQDPGQGLRLIYYSQIVNDFQKGDIAEGYSVSREKKESFPLTVTSAQKNPTAFYLCASKTDNQPQHFGDGTRLSIL.